The T cell receptor beta chain under discussion was sequenced for a study of cytomegalovirus exposure and HLA in healthy donors. General study points: Later work found most CMV-associated TCR beta chains apparently HLA-restricted.

Germline V CDR1 and CDR2: DFQATT, SNEGSKA (reference sequence). The CDR3 runs 11 residues. V dropped 6 bases and J dropped 2 bases, with 6 bases sitting between them. As for this clone: The antigen is undetermined.

This PCR relied on a set of 60 Vbeta primers and 13 Jbeta primers. Assay: immunoSEQ multiplex PCR; the TCRdb copy retains only in-frame clones and omits some. The table has approximately 150,000 clones, roughly 83% seen once; the top ten hold roughly 3.6%. The clonotype comes from a human donor in good health. The chain combines TRBV20-1 with TRBJ2-3; D is ambiguous. Sequencing used PBMCs. The CDR3 DNA reads TGCAGTGCCCCATCCACAGATACGCAGTATTTT. Translation gives CSAPSTDTQYF.